A single sample gave rise to the 10 T cell receptor beta chains below, sequenced in a study of shared T cell receptors in the human thymus. Some clones are missing from TCRdb's copy, which holds only in-frame ones; the method was immunoSEQ multiplex PCR. The sample holds a few hundred thousand clones; 95% are singletons and the top ten take 0.015% to 0.02%. Sequencing used thymocytes. The source of these receptors is a human donor.

The V call is TRBV28, the J call TRBJ1-4; TRBD1 agrees at 7 bases. CDR1 is MDHEN, CDR2 SYDVKM, per germline. This CDR3 region has 17 residues. The V segment lost 4 bases and the J segment 6 bases; nucleotides outside the gene matches: 14. The CDR3: CASSSYPPGTAYEKLFF. The CDR3, as DNA: TGTGCCAGCAGTTCCTACCCCCCCGGGACAGCCTATGAAAAACTGTTTTTT.

Written as DNA, the CDR3 is TGCAGTGGGACGCGTTGGGGGGGCTACACCTTC. Translation: CSGTRWGGYTF. This sequence joins TRBV20-1 and TRBJ1-2; D possibly corresponds to TRBD1 (5 bases). This CDR3 has 11 residues. Per germline, CDR1 DFQATT and CDR2 SNEGSKA (reference sequence). V lost 7 bases and J 8 bases, leaving 14 bases between the germline ends.

The V call is TRBV10-1, the J call TRBJ1-4; D is possibly TRBD1 (5 bases). Germline V CDR1 and CDR2: WNHNN, SYGVQD (reference sequence). CDR3 length: 13 residues. V was clipped by 6 bases and J by 2 bases, with 7 bases between them. The CDR3 is CASSGGTNEKLFF. The CDR3 nucleotides read TGCGCCAGCAGCGGGGGGACTAATGAAAAACTGTTTTTT.

The rearrangement joins TRBV10-3 to TRBJ1-4, with D hard to call. This CDR3 has 14 residues. Germline assignment: CDR1 ENHRY and CDR2 SYGVKD. Trimming took off 4 bases at V and 3 bases at J, with 9 bases between the two ends. In nucleotides, the CDR3 is TGTGCCATCAGTGGAAGAGGGCCTAATGAAAAACTGTTTTTT. It encodes CAISGRGPNEKLFF.

This clone was observed a single time. The chain joins TRBV27 to TRBJ2-7; a weak D match, TRBD2 (6 bases). Germline values: CDR1 MNHEY, CDR2 SMNVEV (reference sequence). The CDR3 has 14 residues. Trimming stripped 6 bases from V and 5 bases from J, with 17 bases between. The CDR3 loop reads CASSPLGGIHEQYF. The CDR3 DNA reads TGTGCCAGCAGCCCCCTTGGGGGGATCCACGAGCAGTACTTC.

This clone was seen just once. The V call is TRBV7-3, the J call TRBJ1-5; 11 bases map to TRBD1. This CDR3 region has 18 residues. The V and J ends lost 5 bases and 2 bases, in that order; junction bases with no gene match: 11. The germline V gene encodes CDR1 SGHTA and CDR2 FQGTGA. The CDR3 spells CASSPPDRGPTGNQPQHF. Here the CDR3 DNA reads TGTGCCAGCAGCCCCCCGGACAGGGGGCCCACGGGCAATCAGCCCCAGCATTTT.

The J gene is TRBJ2-3, the V gene TRBV4-1, with a tentative D call TRBD1 (6 bases). CDR3 size: 17 residues. In germline, CDR1 is MGHRA, CDR2 YSYEKL. V was trimmed by 3 bases and J by 0 bases, leaving 16 bases between them. CDR3 sequence: CASSHLKGTSSTDTQYF. For the CDR3, the DNA is TGCGCCAGCAGCCATTTGAAAGGGACATCAAGCACAGATACGCAGTATTTT.

V usage is TRBV29-1 and J usage is TRBJ2-1; 14 bases align to TRBD2. The CDR3 consists of 18 residues. The germline gives CDR1 SQVTM, CDR2 ANQGSEA. J gave up 0 bases and V 4 bases, and 8 bases lay outside the gene matches. The CDR3 is CSVGLAGGGTRSYNEQFF. CDR3 sequence (DNA): TGCAGCGTTGGACTAGCGGGAGGGGGGACCCGCTCCTACAATGAGCAGTTCTTC.

The chain joins TRBV7-2 to TRBJ2-3; possible D gene TRBD1, 6 bases. Germline values: CDR1 SGHTA, CDR2 FQGNSA. This CDR3 spans 19 amino acids. V was shortened by 2 bases and J by 1 base, with 22 bases between the two germline ends. The CDR3 DNA is TGTGCCAGCAGCTTAACTCAGAGCCGGGACACCATCCGCACAGATACGCAGTATTTT. Translated: CASSLTQSRDTIRTDTQYF.

This chain uses TRBV28 with TRBJ2-7, with 9 bases that match TRBD2. The CDR3 spans 15 residues. Trimming cost V 3 bases and J 4 bases; bases outside gene matches: 7. From germline, CDR1 is MDHEN and CDR2 SYDVKM. CDR3 region: CASSFKREVRYEQYF. The CDR3 DNA follows: TGTGCCAGCAGTTTTAAGCGGGAGGTGAGGTACGAGCAGTACTTC.